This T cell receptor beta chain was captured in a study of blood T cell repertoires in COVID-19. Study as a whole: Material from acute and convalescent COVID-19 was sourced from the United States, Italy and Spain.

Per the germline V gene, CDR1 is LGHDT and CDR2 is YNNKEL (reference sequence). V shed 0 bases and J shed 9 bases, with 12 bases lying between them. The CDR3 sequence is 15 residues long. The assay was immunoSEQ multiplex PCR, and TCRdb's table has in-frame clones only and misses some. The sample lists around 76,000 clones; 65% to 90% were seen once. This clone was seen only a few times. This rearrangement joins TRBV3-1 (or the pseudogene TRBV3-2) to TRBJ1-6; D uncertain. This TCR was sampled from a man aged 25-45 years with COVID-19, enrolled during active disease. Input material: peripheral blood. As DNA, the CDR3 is TGTGCCAGCAGCCAAGATGCGGCGGAACTTTCACCCCTCCACTTT. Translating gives CASSQDAAELSPLHF.